One sample yielded the 7 T cell receptor beta chains listed below, sequenced in a study of cytomegalovirus exposure and HLA in healthy donors. Vbeta (60) and Jbeta (13) primers were used in the PCR. Using immunoSEQ multiplex PCR, the repertoire was profiled, and TCRdb retains in-frame clones only, with some absent. The data contain about 200,000 clones, 79% of them seen just once; the ten biggest clones take up about 4.4%. The sample comprised PBMCs. The receptors were gathered from a young woman in good health and CMV-seropositive.

The rearrangement joins TRBV18 to TRBJ1-1; no reliable D call. V was pared by 2 bases and J by 3 bases, with 7 bases between. The V gene's germline CDR1 is KGHSH and CDR2 LQKENI. CDR3 length equals 13 residues. CDR3 loop: CASSPAGDTEAFF. The CDR3 nucleotides read TGTGCCAGCTCACCAGCGGGTGACACTGAAGCTTTCTTT.

The chain is built from TRBV6-5 and TRBJ2-5; 7 bases fit TRBD2. Germline-derived CDR1 and CDR2 are MNHEY and SVGAGI. The CDR3 extends over 15 amino acids. Trimming removed 2 bases from V and 5 bases from J; junction bases left unmatched: 8. The CDR3 DNA is TGTGCCAGCAGTTACCACCGACTAGCAGGCGAGACCCAGTACTTC. Its protein product is CASSYHRLAGETQYF.

The genes are TRBV2 and TRBJ2-7; D possibly corresponds to TRBD2 (6 bases). Between the trimmed V and J ends, which lost 6 bases and 5 bases, there was a span of 17 bases. The germline gives CDR1 SNHLY, CDR2 FYNNEI. The CDR3 consists of 14 residues. The CDR3 loop reads CASSEDSGVHEQYF. Written as DNA, the CDR3 is TGTGCCAGCAGCGAGGACTCGGGGGTCCACGAGCAGTACTTC. Together with reference TRBV2 and TRBJ2-7, the CDR3 gives the full variable domain: EPEVTQTPSHQVTQMGQEVILRCVPISNHLYFYWYRQILGQKVEFLVSFYNNEISEKSEIFDDQFSVERPDGSNFTLKIRSTKLEDSAMYFCASSEDSGVHEQYFGPGTRLTVT.

This clone came up a few times. The V gene is TRBV11-3, the J gene TRBJ2-5; D uncertain. The CDR3 loop spans 11 amino acids. Germline V gives CDR1 SGHNT, CDR2 YENEEA. The V gene lost 3 bases and the J gene lost 3 bases, with 2 bases spanning the gap. The CDR3 protein is CASSFKETQYF. The CDR3, as DNA: TGTGCCAGCAGCTTTAAAGAGACCCAGTACTTC.

This clone was recorded a few times. V gene TRBV5-1 combines with J gene TRBJ2-1; weak D call: TRBD1 (7 bases). The CDR3 loop spans 17 amino acids. The V gene's germline CDR1 is SGHRS and CDR2 YFSETQ. Trimming shortened V by 0 bases and J by 9 bases, and 22 bases separated the two germline ends. The CDR3 region is CASSLAPGTVGRGEQFF. The CDR3 DNA is TGCGCCAGCAGCTTGGCCCCCGGGACAGTCGGGAGAGGTGAGCAGTTCTTC.

J is TRBJ1-4 and V is TRBV2; D is ambiguous. This CDR3 comprises 13 residues. Per the germline V gene, CDR1 is SNHLY and CDR2 is FYNNEI. Trimming stripped 10 bases from V and 5 bases from J, with 14 bases between. The CDR3 DNA reads as TGTGCCACCGCAGGTTACGCGAATGAAAAACTGTTTTTT. Residues: CATAGYANEKLFF.

The J gene is TRBJ2-2, the V gene TRBV5-8, with a weak D call TRBD2 (6 bases). The CDR3 is 13 amino acids. Trimming removed 2 bases at V and 4 bases at J, with 6 bases between. Germline V gene data show CDR1 as SGHTS and CDR2 as YDEGEE. The CDR3 here is CASSFGSTGELFF. CDR3 DNA: TGTGCCAGCAGCTTCGGGAGCACCGGGGAGCTGTTTTTT.